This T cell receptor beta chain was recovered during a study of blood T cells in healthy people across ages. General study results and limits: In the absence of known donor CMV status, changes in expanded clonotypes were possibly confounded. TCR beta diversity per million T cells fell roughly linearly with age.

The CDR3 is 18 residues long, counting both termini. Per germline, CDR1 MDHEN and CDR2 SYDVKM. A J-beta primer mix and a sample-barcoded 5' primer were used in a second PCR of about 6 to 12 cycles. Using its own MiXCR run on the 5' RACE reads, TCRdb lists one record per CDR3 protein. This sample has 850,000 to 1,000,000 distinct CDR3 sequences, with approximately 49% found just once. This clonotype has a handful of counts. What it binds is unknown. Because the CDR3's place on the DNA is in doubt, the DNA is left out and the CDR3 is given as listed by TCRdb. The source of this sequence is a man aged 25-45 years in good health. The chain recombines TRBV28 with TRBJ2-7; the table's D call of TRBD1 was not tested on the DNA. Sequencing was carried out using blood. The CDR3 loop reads CACASSSWGGTTIYEQYF.